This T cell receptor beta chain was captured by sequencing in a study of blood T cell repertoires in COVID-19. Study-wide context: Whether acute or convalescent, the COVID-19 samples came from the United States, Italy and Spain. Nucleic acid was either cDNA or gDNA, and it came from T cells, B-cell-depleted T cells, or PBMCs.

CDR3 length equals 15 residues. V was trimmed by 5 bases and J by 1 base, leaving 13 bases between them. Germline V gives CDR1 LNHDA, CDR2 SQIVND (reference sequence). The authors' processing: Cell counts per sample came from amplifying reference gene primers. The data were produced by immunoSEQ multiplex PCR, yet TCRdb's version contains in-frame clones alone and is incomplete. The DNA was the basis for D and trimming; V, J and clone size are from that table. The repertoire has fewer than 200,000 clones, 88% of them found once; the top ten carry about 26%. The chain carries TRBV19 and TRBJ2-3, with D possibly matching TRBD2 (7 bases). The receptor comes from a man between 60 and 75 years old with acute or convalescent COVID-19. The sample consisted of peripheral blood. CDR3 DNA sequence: TGTGCCAGTAGTCCAGGCGGGGGCCGCACAGATACGCAGTATTTT. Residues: CASSPGGGRTDTQYF.